This TCR beta chain is drawn from a study of molecular identifiers for immune sequencing clone quantification. TCRdb passed the PCR reads through MiXCR, listing each CDR3 protein once. Among 600,000 to 650,000 distinct CDR3 sequences listed, just under 20% were seen once. When naive CD8 T cells were sorted, they were gated as CD8+CD4-CCR7+CD45RA+. Study outcomes and limitations: Underestimated sizes of highly expanded clones could result from identical TCR molecules that share a barcode. Clones above 20 RNA copies held over 97% of effector molecules, under 1% in naive cells.

Germline values: CDR1 MNHNY, CDR2 SVGAGI (reference sequence). V gave up 5 bases and J gave up 0 bases, with 11 bases separating them. The CDR3 loop spans 15 amino acids. About this clonotype itself: Its antigen is not known.

The specimen sequenced was naive CD8+ T cells from blood, with Jurkat cell RNA spiked in. Subset given: FACS-sorted CD8+CD4-CCR7+CD45RA+ naive T cells. The chain carries TRBV6-6 and TRBJ2-1; D is unclear. This clonotype was obtained from a human donor in good health. Some libraries in this study had Jurkat cell RNA spiked in. As DNA, the CDR3 is TGTGCCAGCAGTCACGCACTTAGCTCCTACAATGAGCAGTTCTTC. This encodes CASSHALSSYNEQFF.